These 16 T cell receptor beta chains share one sample of origin, sequenced in a study of T cell repertoires in cytomegalovirus infection. One entry per CDR3 protein, called by TCRdb with MiXCR from the reads. The profile shows around 120,000 distinct CDR3 sequences, approximately 45% of them singletons. These receptors' targets are unknown. The sample in question was CD8+ T cells from cultured PBMCs, obtained from culture after CMV antigen stimulation. The receptors were gathered from a human donor in good health (CMV status not recorded). Some clones in this sample may be carry-over from other donors' samples.

The chain combines TRBV6-6 with TRBJ2-2, with TRBD1 matching over 7 bases. Losses at the gene ends were 6 bases for V and 1 base for J; bases not matched to a gene: 8. This CDR3 region has 16 residues. CDR1 MNHNY and CDR2 SVGAGI come from the germline V gene (reference sequence). The CDR3 spells CASRKSTGLNTGELFF. CDR3 in DNA: TGTGCCAGCAGAAAATCGACAGGGCTGAACACCGGGGAGCTGTTTTTT.

This chain connects TRBV5-1 to TRBJ2-3, with 12 bases lining up with TRBD2. J gave up 0 bases and V 0 bases, and 8 bases lay outside the gene matches. Germline-derived CDR1 and CDR2 are SGHRS and YFSETQ. The CDR3 spans 19 residues. The CDR3 reads CASSLETSGGQSSTDTQYF. CDR3 nucleotides: TGCGCCAGCAGCTTGGAGACTAGCGGGGGACAATCTAGCACAGATACGCAGTATTTT.

The genes are TRBV7-9 and TRBJ1-3; possibly TRBD1 for D (5 bases). The CDR3 extends over 15 amino acids. The V and J ends lost 5 bases and 2 bases respectively, with 13 bases between them. CDR1 SEHNR and CDR2 FQNEAQ come from the germline V gene (reference sequence). The CDR3 loop reads CASSPKGPAGNTIYF. The CDR3 DNA reads TGTGCCAGCAGCCCCAAGGGGCCTGCTGGAAACACCATATATTTT.

There are a few counts of this clonotype. This sequence joins TRBV7-6 and TRBJ2-1; the D gene could be TRBD1 or TRBD2 (5 bases each). V gave up 4 bases and J gave up 2 bases, with 15 bases separating them. There are 16 residues in the CDR3. Germline CDR1 and CDR2: SGHVS and FNYEAQ. CDR3 sequence (DNA): TGTGCCAGCAGCTCAGGGTCGGGGAAGGCCTACAATGAGCAGTTCTTC. Residues: CASSSGSGKAYNEQFF.

V and J are TRBV7-9 and TRBJ2-1; no clear D gene. Trimming removed 5 bases from V and 5 bases from J, with 10 bases in between. The CDR3 is made up of 13 amino acids. The germline V gene encodes CDR1 SEHNR and CDR2 FQNEAQ (reference sequence). The CDR3 spells CASSGYSNNEQFF. CDR3 nucleotides: TGTGCCAGCAGCGGATACTCGAACAATGAGCAGTTCTTC.

The V call is TRBV6-1, the J call TRBJ1-6; no firm D call. This CDR3 has 16 amino acids. Germline loops: CDR1 MNHNS, CDR2 SASEGT. V lost 1 base, J lost 2 bases, and 9 bases lay in between. Here the CDR3 DNA reads TGTGCCAGCAGTGAAGGACAACCAACCTATAATTCACCCCTCCACTTT. This encodes CASSEGQPTYNSPLHF.

This clonotype was seen a handful of times. The chain joins TRBV6-1 to TRBJ1-1; D not resolved. The length of the CDR3 is 16 residues. Trimming shortened V by 7 bases and J by 0 bases, and 18 bases separated the two germline ends. The germline CDR1 and CDR2 sequences are MNHNS and SASEGT. The CDR3 loop reads CASTTPGKVLNTEAFF. CDR3 nucleotide sequence: TGTGCCAGCACCACCCCCGGGAAGGTTCTGAACACTGAAGCTTTCTTT.

The rearrangement uses TRBV20-1 and TRBJ2-5, with 8 nucleotides matching TRBD1. Germline CDR1 DFQATT, CDR2 SNEGSKA (reference sequence). Germline trimming cut 0 bases from V and 0 bases from J; bases unmatched to any gene: 9. The CDR3 covers 17 residues. The CDR3 spells CSARDTVQGAYQETQYF. The CDR3 DNA is TGCAGTGCTAGAGATACGGTCCAGGGGGCGTACCAAGAGACCCAGTACTTC.

V usage is TRBV9 and J usage is TRBJ2-1; a possible D gene is TRBD1 (5 bases). With 1 base removed from V and 2 bases from J, the gap between germline ends came to 10 bases. The V gene's germline CDR1 is SGDLS and CDR2 YYNGEE. This CDR3 spans 15 amino acids. The CDR3 DNA follows: TGTGCCAGCAGCGTATCAGGGAATCCCTACAATGAGCAGTTCTTC. This gives the protein CASSVSGNPYNEQFF.

V usage is TRBV30 and J usage is TRBJ1-2, with 7 bases identical to TRBD1. The trim removed 0 bases at V and 1 base at J, leaving 2 bases unmatched. This CDR3 is 14 amino acids long. Germline-derived CDR1 and CDR2 are GTSNPN and SVGIG (reference sequence). This chain's CDR3 is CAWSVGTVNYGYTF. CDR3 DNA sequence: TGTGCCTGGAGTGTAGGGACAGTTAACTATGGCTACACCTTC. The complete variable domain, with remaining parts taken from reference TRBV30 and TRBJ1-2, reads SQTIHQWPATLVQPVGSPLSLECTVEGTSNPNLYWYRQAAGRGLQLLFYSVGIGQISSEVPQNLSASRPQDRQFILSSKKLLLSDSGFYLCAWSVGTVNYGYTFGSGTRLTVV.

V and J are TRBV5-1 and TRBJ1-1, with unresolved D. CDR1 and CDR2 (germline): SGHRS, YFSETQ. The CDR3 covers 14 residues. Trimming pared 6 bases from V and 1 base from J, leaving 13 bases between. CDR3 in DNA: TGCGCCAGCAATCCCGGGATCGGGAACACTGAAGCTTTCTTT. Protein product: CASNPGIGNTEAFF.

On this clonotype: Because the CDR3 is missing its conserved closing phenylalanine or tryptophan, this is likely a read error. No DNA is shown, since the ends of the CDR3 on it are uncertain; the CDR3 is the one TCRdb lists. The V gene is TRBV7-2, the J gene TRBJ2-3; the listed D gene, TRBD2, was not tested against the DNA. Germline CDR1 SGHTA, CDR2 FQGNSA. The length of the CDR3 is 10 amino acids, counting both ends. This CDR3 is CASAERGASI.

CDR3 in amino acids: CASSSTGHEQFF. The CDR3 bases are TGTGCCAGCAGTTCTACTGGACATGAGCAGTTCTTC. The chain uses TRBV12-3 or TRBV12-4 and TRBJ2-1; D gene uncertain. The CDR3 length is 12 residues. The V and J ends lost 4 bases and 8 bases respectively, with 9 bases between them.

This clonotype is labeled medium-sized. The chain employs TRBV28 and TRBJ1-4; TRBD1 is a possible D gene (5 bases). The CDR3 spans 14 residues. The V gene's germline CDR1 is MDHEN and CDR2 SYDVKM. The V and J ends lost 3 bases and 6 bases respectively, with 11 bases between them. This CDR3 reads CASSLDRDHEKLFF. The CDR3 DNA sequence: TGTGCCAGCAGTTTGGATCGGGACCATGAAAAACTGTTTTTT.

This clonotype has only a few counts. The V gene is TRBV7-6, the J gene TRBJ2-7; the D is unclear. CDR1 and CDR2 (germline): SGHVS, FNYEAQ. There are 13 residues in the CDR3. Trimming cost V 3 bases and J 2 bases, with 8 bases left between them. The CDR3 DNA sequence: TGTGCCAGCAGCTTTGGGGTCACCTACGAGCAGTACTTC. It yields the protein CASSFGVTYEQYF. The variable domain in full, with the rest retrieved from reference TRBV7-6 and TRBJ2-7, is GAGVSQSPRYKVTKRGQDVALRCDPISGHVSLYWYRQALGQGPEFLTYFNYEAQQDKSGLPNDRFSAERPEGSISTLTIQRTEQRDSAMYRCASSFGVTYEQYFGPGTRLTVT.

The rearrangement links TRBV19 to TRBJ2-2; possible D gene TRBD2, 6 bases. CDR3 length equals 13 residues. The germline CDR1 and CDR2 sequences are LNHDA and SQIVND (reference sequence). The V end was cut by 2 bases, the J end by 8 bases, with 9 bases between. Here the CDR3 DNA reads TGTGCCAGTAGTATACTGGGGGGAGGGGAGCTGTTTTTT. Protein product: CASSILGGGELFF.